This T cell receptor (beta chain) was identified during a study of T cell responses to AZD1222 COVID-19 vaccine. Study-level information: Doses given second, at about 4 or about 12 weeks, were pooled. Regarding the study as a whole: Spike-specific TCR breadth rose after two AZD1222 doses, and depth rose as well. At study baseline, merely more than 5 AZD1222 recipients were seropositive.

Clones were sequenced by immunoSEQ multiplex PCR, and TCRdb holds only the in-frame ones, with some missing. The sample lists about 140,000 clones; just over 90% were seen once. This clone has a single count. The antigen is undetermined. V dropped 1 base and J dropped 1 base, with 10 bases sitting between them. The CDR3 totals 16 residues. Germline V CDR1 and CDR2: LGHDT, YNNKEL (reference sequence). The material was peripheral blood, obtained on day 0 of AZD1222 vaccination. The chain couples TRBV3-1 (or the pseudogene TRBV3-2) to TRBJ2-2; D is unclear. The sequence derives from an adult in good health. CDR3 residues: CASSQVGRLNTGELFF. In nucleotides, the CDR3 is TGTGCCAGCAGCCAAGTGGGTAGACTGAACACCGGGGAGCTGTTTTTT.